Following are 6 T cell receptor beta chains from one sample sequenced in a study of patients and donors after allogeneic stem cell transplantation. MiXCR, run by TCRdb on the RT-PCR reads, gives a single entry per CDR3 protein. In the table there are about a million distinct CDR3 sequences, more than 15% of which are singletons. What was sequenced was blood, either unsorted or a sorted T cell fraction (not recorded which). Receptor source: a human donor who was either an allogeneic HSCT recipient or a stem cell or donor lymphocyte infusion donor (not recorded which). It is not recorded whose cells these are; they may come from a transplant donor.

The CDR3 DNA reads as TGTGCCAGCAGCTCAGGGACATATAACATTCAGTACTTC. Its protein product is CASSSGTYNIQYF. The rearrangement uses TRBV7-8 and TRBJ2-4, with D maybe TRBD1 (6 bases). Looked up from germline, CDR1 is SGHVS and CDR2 is FQNEAQ. The CDR3 covers 13 residues. The ends were cut back, 4 bases at V and 7 bases at J, with 11 bases in the middle.

The CDR3 region has the DNA TGTGCCAGCAGCTTGCCCTATCGTGAGCAGTTCTTC. Encoded protein: CASSLPYREQFF. V gene TRBV5-4 combines with J gene TRBJ2-1; the D is unclear. Trimming stripped 1 base from V and 9 bases from J, with 8 bases between. Germline loops: CDR1 SGHNT, CDR2 YYREEE (reference sequence). The CDR3 contains 12 residues.

The V and J genes are TRBV12-3 or TRBV12-4 and TRBJ2-2; D remains ambiguous. Trimming shortened V by 2 bases and J by 5 bases, and 9 bases separated the two germline ends. The CDR3 runs 14 residues. CDR3 in amino acids: CASSLNILTGELFF. The DNA of the CDR3 is TGTGCCAGCAGTTTAAACATTCTTACCGGGGAGCTGTTTTTT.

This clonotype was observed a few times. The chain has TRBV6-5 and TRBJ2-1, with unresolved D. Germline assignment: CDR1 MNHEY and CDR2 SVGAGI. Trimming stripped 0 bases from V and 0 bases from J, with 9 bases between. The CDR3 is 16 amino acids. The CDR3 sequence: CASSYSFSFSYNEQFF. The CDR3 nucleotides read TGTGCCAGCAGTTACTCGTTCAGTTTCTCCTACAATGAGCAGTTCTTC.

This clonotype appeared a few times. The V and J genes are TRBV20-1 and TRBJ2-7; no reliable D call. V was shortened by 5 bases and J by 6 bases, with 23 bases between the two germline ends. The CDR3 loop spans 15 amino acids. Germline CDR1 reads DFQATT; CDR2 reads SNEGSKA (reference sequence). CDR3 bases: TGCAGTGCTCCTAGGGTCGTCTACGATTTCGGCGAGCAGTACTTC. It specifies CSAPRVVYDFGEQYF.

In this sample, this clonotype turned up a few times. This chain joins TRBV20-1 and TRBJ2-3; D is perhaps TRBD1 (6 bases). The CDR3 loop spans 16 amino acids. V was shortened by 1 base and J by 1 base, with 15 bases between the two germline ends. The V gene's germline CDR1 is DFQATT and CDR2 SNEGSKA (reference sequence). The CDR3 is CSARGFQGMRTDTQYF. CDR3 in DNA: TGCAGTGCTAGAGGGTTTCAGGGGATGCGCACAGATACGCAGTATTTT.